Listed below are T cell receptor beta chains from one sample, sequenced in a study of cytomegalovirus exposure and HLA in healthy donors. TCRdb's copy holds only in-frame clones and misses some; the assay was immunoSEQ multiplex PCR. The table has 150,000 to 200,000 clones, roughly 71% seen once; the top ten hold about 7.4%. The sample comprised PBMCs. These receptors came from a male donor in good health and CMV-seropositive. CDR3s include the opening cysteine and the closing phenylalanine or tryptophan. D genes are given only for firm matches. The size of a clone is reported for some rows only, either as once, few or many, or as a class for expanded clones.

J: TRBJ2-5
V: TRBV5-4
D: .
size: .
CDR3: CASSLGPGGETQYF
DNA: TGTGCCAGCAGCTTGGGCCCGGGGGGCGAGACCCAGTACTTC

J: TRBJ2-3
V: TRBV2
D: .
size: .
CDR3: CASNGRRESTDTQYF
DNA: TGTGCCAGCAATGGACGTCGGGAAAGCACAGATACGCAGTATTTT

J: TRBJ2-2
V: TRBV4-3
D: .
size: few
CDR3: CASSQDPGWVGELFF
DNA: TGCGCCAGCAGCCAAGACCCCGGGTGGGTCGGGGAGCTGTTTTTT

J: TRBJ1-1
V: TRBV5-1
D: .
size: .
CDR3: CASSLVTGTGNTEAFF
DNA: TGCGCCAGCAGCTTGGTAACAGGGACGGGGAACACTGAAGCTTTCTTT

J: TRBJ2-5
V: TRBV6-5
D: TRBD2
size: .
CDR3: CASTRRASGGETQYF
DNA: TGTGCCAGCACCAGACGGGCTAGCGGGGGAGAAACCCAGTACTTC

J: TRBJ2-1
V: TRBV27
D: TRBD2
size: once
CDR3: CASSPGLAGGVSYNEQFF
DNA: TGTGCCAGCAGCCCCGGACTAGCGGGGGGGGTTAGTTACAATGAGCAGTTCTTC

J: TRBJ1-1
V: TRBV6-6
D: .
size: .
CDR3: CASGPRKNTEAFF
DNA: TGTGCCAGCGGGCCCAGAAAGAACACTGAAGCTTTCTTT

J: TRBJ1-2
V: TRBV11-2
D: .
size: many
CDR3: CASSLDRNYGYTF
DNA: TGTGCCAGCAGCTTAGACAGAAACTATGGCTACACCTTC

J: TRBJ1-3
V: TRBV5-1
D: .
size: .
CDR3: CASSSAGASGNTIYF
DNA: TGCGCCAGCAGCTCTGCAGGGGCCTCTGGAAACACCATATATTTT

J: TRBJ1-6
V: TRBV2
D: .
size: .
CDR3: CASRWEDSYNSPLHF
DNA: TGTGCCAGCCGTTGGGAGGACTCCTATAATTCACCCCTCCACTTT

J: TRBJ1-1
V: TRBV4-1
D: .
size: .
CDR3: CASGQGGRKAEAFF
DNA: TGCGCCAGCGGCCAAGGGGGGCGCAAGGCTGAAGCTTTCTTT

J: TRBJ2-7
V: TRBV18
D: TRBD1
size: .
CDR3: CASSPIGTGNHEQYF
DNA: TGTGCCAGCTCACCTATCGGGACAGGGAATCACGAGCAGTACTTC

J: TRBJ2-6
V: TRBV7-2
D: TRBD1
size: .
CDR3: CASSPRQGALGANVLTF
DNA: TGTGCCAGCAGCCCGAGACAGGGGGCGCTTGGGGCCAACGTCCTGACTTTC

J: TRBJ1-2
V: TRBV13
D: TRBD1
size: once
CDR3: CASQAGTGDYGYTF
DNA: TGTGCCAGCCAAGCCGGGACAGGGGACTATGGCTACACCTTC

J: TRBJ2-2
V: TRBV27
D: TRBD1
size: .
CDR3: CASRMGQYTGELFF
DNA: TGTGCCAGCAGGATGGGACAGTACACCGGGGAGCTGTTTTTT

J: TRBJ2-5
V: TRBV4-2
D: TRBD2
size: .
CDR3: CASSQGGLEETQYF
DNA: TGTGCCAGCAGCCAGGGGGGACTAGAAGAGACCCAGTACTTC

J: TRBJ1-5
V: TRBV7-3
D: .
size: .
CDR3: CASSLVGDQPQHF
DNA: TGTGCCAGCAGCTTAGTCGGGGATCAGCCCCAGCATTTT

J: TRBJ2-1
V: TRBV7-9
D: TRBD1
size: few
CDR3: CASSLGRDRGYNEQFF
DNA: TGTGCCAGCAGCTTAGGCCGGGACAGGGGCTACAATGAGCAGTTCTTC

J: TRBJ2-7
V: TRBV5-6
D: .
size: .
CDR3: CASSLVGSTSSYEQYF
DNA: TGTGCCAGCAGCTTGGTGGGTAGCACGAGCTCCTACGAGCAGTACTTC

J: TRBJ2-7
V: TRBV2
D: .
size: .
CDR3: CASSVDSEQYF
DNA: TGTGCCAGCAGTGTCGACTCCGAGCAGTACTTC

J: TRBJ1-4
V: TRBV9
D: .
size: few
CDR3: CASSDHLGENEKLFF
DNA: TGTGCCAGCAGCGACCATTTAGGGGAAAATGAAAAACTGTTTTTT

J: TRBJ1-6
V: TRBV19
D: .
size: .
CDR3: CASSFTTDHNNSPLHF
DNA: TGTGCCAGTAGTTTTACCACCGATCACAATAATTCACCCCTCCACTTT

J: TRBJ1-1
V: TRBV5-1
D: .
size: .
CDR3: CASSPSQGDIGNTEAFF
DNA: TGCGCCAGCAGCCCGTCACAGGGTGACATAGGGAACACTGAAGCTTTCTTT

J: TRBJ1-1
V: TRBV7-9
D: TRBD1
size: .
CDR3: CATLPGQGVTEAFF
DNA: TGTGCCACCCTTCCGGGACAGGGGGTAACTGAAGCTTTCTTT

J: TRBJ2-5
V: TRBV6-5
D: TRBD2
size: .
CDR3: CASSYSRTSGSETQYF
DNA: TGTGCCAGCAGTTACTCGAGGACTAGCGGGTCGGAGACCCAGTACTTC

J: TRBJ1-1
V: TRBV6-6
D: .
size: .
CDR3: CASSLPGEKAFF
DNA: TGTGCCAGCAGTCTTCCTGGGGAGAAAGCTTTCTTT

J: TRBJ1-2
V: TRBV27
D: .
size: .
CDR3: CASSFNYGYTF
DNA: TGTGCCAGCTCTTTTAACTATGGCTACACCTTC

J: TRBJ1-4
V: TRBV30
D: .
size: .
CDR3: CAWSPLGSTNEKLFF
DNA: TGTGCCTGGAGCCCTCTAGGATCCACTAATGAAAAACTGTTTTTT

J: TRBJ2-7
V: TRBV4-3
D: .
size: .
CDR3: CASSQGLGDSYEQYF
DNA: TGCGCCAGCAGCCAAGGACTCGGTGATTCCTACGAGCAGTACTTC

J: TRBJ2-3
V: TRBV7-3
D: .
size: once
CDR3: CASSPGGFDVDTQYF
DNA: TGTGCCAGCAGCCCTGGAGGGTTTGATGTGGATACGCAGTATTTT

J: TRBJ2-3
V: TRBV19
D: TRBD2
size: .
CDR3: CASSHQRGFTDTQYF
DNA: TGTGCCAGTAGTCATCAGCGGGGTTTCACAGATACGCAGTATTTT

J: TRBJ1-1
V: TRBV6-6
D: TRBD1
size: .
CDR3: CASIKTGVTEAFF
DNA: TGTGCCAGCATCAAAACAGGGGTCACTGAAGCTTTCTTT

J: TRBJ2-1
V: TRBV15
D: .
size: .
CDR3: CATSRDEGPYNEQFF
DNA: TGTGCCACCAGCAGAGATGAGGGTCCGTACAATGAGCAGTTCTTC

J: TRBJ2-2
V: TRBV19
D: .
size: .
CDR3: CASSPLLANTGELFF
DNA: TGTGCCAGTAGTCCCCTACTAGCGAACACCGGGGAGCTGTTTTTT

J: TRBJ1-3
V: TRBV5-1
D: TRBD1
size: .
CDR3: CASSKDRGFSSGNTIYF
DNA: TGCGCCAGCAGCAAGGACAGGGGGTTCTCATCTGGAAACACCATATATTTT

J: TRBJ1-3
V: TRBV18
D: .
size: .
CDR3: CASSFRARSGNTIYF
DNA: TGTGCCAGCTCGTTCAGGGCCAGGTCTGGAAACACCATATATTTT

J: TRBJ2-1
V: TRBV6-6
D: TRBD2
size: .
CDR3: CASSYSLGWGGEQFF
DNA: TGTGCCAGCAGTTACTCTCTGGGCTGGGGGGGTGAGCAGTTCTTC

J: TRBJ2-3
V: TRBV9
D: .
size: once
CDR3: CASSVGRGRDTQYF
DNA: TGTGCCAGCAGCGTAGGACGGGGTCGAGATACGCAGTATTTT

J: TRBJ2-7
V: TRBV7-6
D: .
size: .
CDR3: CASSLAQTDEQYF
DNA: TGTGCCAGCAGCTTAGCACAGACGGACGAGCAGTACTTC

J: TRBJ2-7
V: TRBV7-6
D: .
size: .
CDR3: CASSLAARAGSYEQYF
DNA: TGTGCCAGCAGCTTAGCAGCCAGGGCAGGCTCCTACGAGCAGTACTTC

J: TRBJ2-7
V: TRBV7-2
D: TRBD2
size: .
CDR3: CASSPIAGSSYEQYF
DNA: TGTGCCAGCAGCCCAATAGCGGGGAGCTCCTACGAGCAGTACTTC

J: TRBJ2-7
V: TRBV11-2
D: TRBD2
size: few
CDR3: CASSFNPSSGPSYEQYF
DNA: TGTGCCAGCAGCTTCAACCCCTCTAGCGGGCCTTCCTACGAGCAGTACTTC

J: TRBJ2-7
V: TRBV27
D: TRBD1
size: .
CDR3: CASSRGQPYEQYF
DNA: TGTGCCAGCAGTCGGGGACAGCCCTACGAGCAGTACTTC

J: TRBJ1-2
V: TRBV6-5
D: TRBD1
size: few
CDR3: CASRASGGVYGYTF
DNA: TGTGCCAGCCGAGCTTCAGGGGGCGTCTATGGCTACACCTTC

J: TRBJ2-5
V: TRBV6-6
D: TRBD2
size: .
CDR3: CATGTSGEGAQYF
DNA: TGTGCCACAGGGACTAGCGGGGAGGGGGCCCAGTACTTC

J: TRBJ2-1
V: TRBV7-9
D: TRBD1
size: .
CDR3: CASSATGGGEQFF
DNA: TGTGCCAGCAGCGCGACAGGGGGCGGTGAGCAGTTCTTC

J: TRBJ1-1
V: TRBV9
D: TRBD1
size: .
CDR3: CASSVAARGDTEAFF
DNA: TGTGCCAGCAGCGTAGCCGCCAGGGGGGACACTGAAGCTTTCTTT

J: TRBJ2-7
V: TRBV5-6
D: .
size: medium-sized
CDR3: CASSFGFRYEQYF
DNA: TGTGCCAGCAGCTTCGGCTTCAGGTACGAGCAGTACTTC